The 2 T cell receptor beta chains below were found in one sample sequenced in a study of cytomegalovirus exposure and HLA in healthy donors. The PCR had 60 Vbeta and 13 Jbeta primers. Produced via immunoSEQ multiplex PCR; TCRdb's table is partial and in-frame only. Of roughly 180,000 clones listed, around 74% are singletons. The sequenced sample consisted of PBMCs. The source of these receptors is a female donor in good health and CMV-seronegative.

The CDR3: CASSYSVGGGYTF. As DNA, the CDR3 is TGTGCCAGCAGTTACTCGGTCGGAGGTGGCTACACCTTC. The J gene is TRBJ1-2, the V gene TRBV6-5; D is ambiguous. This CDR3 has 13 amino acids. The V end was cut by 0 bases, the J end by 7 bases, with 9 bases between. Germline V gives CDR1 MNHEY, CDR2 SVGAGI.

CDR3 region: CASSLRQGLSTDTQYF. The CDR3 nucleotides are TGTGCCAGCAGCTTACGACAGGGCCTTAGCACAGATACGCAGTATTTT. The V gene is TRBV13, the J gene TRBJ2-3; 7 nucleotides line up with TRBD1. The CDR3 length is 16 residues. V was pared by 2 bases and J by 0 bases, with 5 bases of the junction left unmatched. Germline-derived CDR1 and CDR2 are PRHDT and FYEKMQ (reference sequence).